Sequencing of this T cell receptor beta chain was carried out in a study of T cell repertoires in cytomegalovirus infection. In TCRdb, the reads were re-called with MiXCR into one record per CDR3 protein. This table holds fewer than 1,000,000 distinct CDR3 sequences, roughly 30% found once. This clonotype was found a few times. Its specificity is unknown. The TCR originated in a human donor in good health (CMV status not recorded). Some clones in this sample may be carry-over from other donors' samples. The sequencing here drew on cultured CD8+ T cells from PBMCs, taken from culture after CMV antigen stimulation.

This chain's CDR3 is CASSYYDLQTNEQFF. In DNA, the CDR3 is TGTGCCAGCAGTTACTATGACCTTCAGACCAATGAGCAGTTCTTC. This rearrangement joins TRBV6-6 to TRBJ2-1; D not certain. The CDR3 has 15 residues. Trimming removed 1 base at V and 6 bases at J, with 13 bases between. Germline V gives CDR1 MNHNY, CDR2 SVGAGI (reference sequence).